The T cell receptor (beta chain) under discussion was sequenced for a study of blood T cells in healthy people across ages. CDR1 and CDR2 from the germline V gene are LGHNA and YNFKEQ. CDR3 length: 16 amino acids. About 9.6 milliliters of peripheral blood were drawn from each donor into EDTA-treated tubes. Sample-barcoded 5' priming and a J-beta primer mix drove a second PCR of 7 to 11 cycles. TCRdb called the 5' RACE reads again in MiXCR, with one record for every CDR3 protein. The sample has around 850,000 distinct CDR3 sequences, roughly 35% seen once. This clonotype was counted a single time. The target antigen is unknown. Sequence at one end of the junction differs from germline and may be a read error. General observations from the study: The unsorted PBMCs prevented any conclusive comparison of naive versus antigen-experienced cells.

The chain links TRBV4-2 to TRBJ2-1; 8 nucleotides match TRBD2. The clonotype comes from a young man in good health. The sample was blood. The DNA of the CDR3 is TGTGTCAGCAGCTCCCAACTAGCGGCTCTTTACAATGAGCAGTTCTTC. It is translated as CVSSSQLAALYNEQFF.